Each of the 32 T cell receptor beta chains below was sequenced from the same sample in a study of PD-1 blockade in mismatch repair-deficient tumors. Using immunoSEQ multiplex PCR, the repertoire was profiled, and TCRdb retains in-frame clones only, with some absent. Found here are approximately 51,000 clones, about 84% of them singletons; the top ten hold about 8.1%. The sample consisted of peripheral blood, taken around 19 weeks after starting pembrolizumab. The origin of the receptors is an adult with mismatch repair-deficient cancer.

This sequence joins TRBV6-1 and TRBJ2-7; D is unresolved. The CDR3 consists of 14 residues. Trimming pared 2 bases from V and 6 bases from J, leaving 14 bases between. Germline V gives CDR1 MNHNS, CDR2 SASEGT. The CDR3 sequence: CASSELGPSAEQYF. CDR3 in DNA: TGTGCCAGCAGTGAATTAGGACCCTCCGCCGAGCAGTACTTC.

This chain joins TRBV5-1 and TRBJ2-1; 11 nucleotides line up with TRBD2. CDR3 size: 13 residues. Germline CDR1 is SGHRS and CDR2 is YFSETQ. With V trimmed by 5 bases and J by 8 bases, 3 bases remained unmatched. CDR3 nucleotides: TGCGCCAGCAGACTAGCGGGAGTCGATGAGCAGTTCTTC. Its protein product is CASRLAGVDEQFF.

Only one count was recorded for this clone. The CDR3 sequence: CASSPRSVAYPGGGELFF. CDR3 sequence (DNA): TGTGCCAGCTCACCAAGAAGTGTTGCTTACCCCGGGGGCGGGGAGCTGTTTTTT. This chain connects TRBV18 to TRBJ2-2, with D possibly matching TRBD2 (6 bases). Germline values: CDR1 KGHSH, CDR2 LQKENI. This CDR3 comprises 18 residues. Trimming pared 2 bases from V and 7 bases from J, leaving 23 bases between.

The chain joins TRBV4-2 to TRBJ2-7; TRBD2 agrees at 9 bases. This CDR3 spans 16 amino acids. V trimming: 2 bases; J trimming: 1 base; junction bases outside the gene matches: 6. In germline, CDR1 is LGHNA, CDR2 YNFKEQ. CDR3: CASSQTQTSGSYEQYF. The DNA for the CDR3 is TGTGCCAGCAGCCAAACACAGACTAGCGGATCCTACGAGCAGTACTTC.

In regard to this clone: In the same sample, other DNA sequences code for this CDR3. The genes are TRBV11-2 and TRBJ2-3; 10 nucleotides match TRBD2. Germline CDR1 and CDR2: SGHAT and FQNNGV. The CDR3 runs to 16 residues. The V segment lost 1 base and the J segment 1 base; nucleotides outside the gene matches: 2. The CDR3 DNA sequence: TGTGCCAGCAGCTTAGGTCTAGCGGGAGGCACAGATACGCAGTATTTT. It codes for CASSLGLAGGTDTQYF. Drawing the rest from reference TRBV11-2 and TRBJ2-3, the complete variable domain is EAGVAQSPRYKIIEKRQSVAFWCNPISGHATLYWYQQILGQGPKLLIQFQNNGVVDDSQLPKDRFSAERLKGVDSTLKIQPAKLEDSAVYLCASSLGLAGGTDTQYFGPGTRLTVL.

The chain is built from TRBV5-5 and TRBJ2-3; no firm D call. The CDR3 extends over 13 amino acids. V lost 0 bases and J 2 bases, leaving 4 bases between the germline ends. CDR1 and CDR2 (germline): SGHKS, YYEKEE (reference sequence). The DNA for the CDR3 is TGTGCCAGCAGCTTGGAGGCCACAGATACGCAGTATTTT. Translation: CASSLEATDTQYF.

V usage is TRBV7-9 and J usage is TRBJ2-1; D ambiguous. V was clipped by 1 base and J by 9 bases, with 10 bases between them. CDR3 size: 13 residues. The V gene's germline CDR1 is SEHNR and CDR2 FQNEAQ (reference sequence). The CDR3 bases are TGTGCCAGCAGCTTAGTTCGTCTAGGTGAGCAGTTCTTC. It encodes CASSLVRLGEQFF.

This clone came up a few times. This chain joins TRBV12-5 and TRBJ1-5; D unclear. The CDR3 runs to 11 residues. The germline V gene has CDR1 LGHNT and CDR2 FRNRAP. V dropped 1 base and J dropped 11 bases, with 6 bases sitting between them. In DNA form, the CDR3 reads TGTGCTAGTGGTTTGGGAGCAGCCCAGCATTTT. It is translated as CASGLGAAQHF.

This chain joins TRBV5-4 and TRBJ2-7; a possible D gene is TRBD1 (5 bases). Germline assignment: CDR1 SGHNT and CDR2 YYREEE (reference sequence). V lost 2 bases to trimming and J lost 7 bases, with 16 bases between them. CDR3 length: 14 amino acids. As DNA, the CDR3 is TGTGCCAGCAGCTTATCGACAGCTATTAGGGAGCAGTACTTC. Translation gives CASSLSTAIREQYF.

This sequence joins TRBV7-3 and TRBJ2-1, with 9 positions matching TRBD2. The V gene end was trimmed by 5 bases and the J gene end by 9 bases; junction bases not matched to a gene: 11. Germline V gene data show CDR1 as SGHTA and CDR2 as FQGTGA. The length of the CDR3 is 15 residues. CDR3 DNA: TGTGCCAGCAGCGCCGTGGCGGGAGGGAGGGGTGAGCAGTTCTTC. Its protein product is CASSAVAGGRGEQFF.

The CDR3 DNA reads TGTGCCTGGAGTGCGAGGGGAGGCTATGGAAACACCATATATTTT. This sequence encodes CAWSARGGYGNTIYF. The chain combines TRBV30 with TRBJ1-3; a possible D gene is TRBD1 (5 bases). The germline CDR1 and CDR2 sequences are GTSNPN and SVGIG (reference sequence). The CDR3 runs to 15 residues. V shed 1 base and J shed 3 bases, with 13 bases lying between them.

The chain carries TRBV11-1 and TRBJ2-1, with 8 bases matching TRBD2. This CDR3 has 16 residues. The junction had 9 bases not matched to a gene; V was cut back by 1 base and J by 7 bases. Germline V gives CDR1 SGHAT, CDR2 FQDESV (reference sequence). CDR3 DNA: TGTGCCAGCAGCTTAGACCTAACGGGAGGGCTGAATGAGCAGTTCTTC. It codes for CASSLDLTGGLNEQFF. Based on the CDR3 plus reference TRBV11-1 and TRBJ2-1, the full variable domain is EAEVAQSPRYKITEKSQAVAFWCDPISGHATLYWYRQILGQGPELLVQFQDESVVDDSQLPKDRFSAERLKGVDSTLKIQPAELGDSAMYLCASSLDLTGGLNEQFFGPGTRLTVL.

V gene TRBV10-1 combines with J gene TRBJ2-2, with 8 bases aligning to TRBD1. Germline V gives CDR1 WNHNN, CDR2 SYGVQD (reference sequence). The CDR3 covers 14 residues. Trimming took 7 bases from V and 0 from J; bases not matched to a gene: 1. The CDR3 DNA follows: TGCGCCAGCAAGGGACAGGCGAACACCGGGGAGCTGTTTTTT. It translates to CASKGQANTGELFF.

The chain links TRBV5-6 to TRBJ1-1; TRBD1 matches 8 bases. Germline V gene sequence: CDR1 SGHDT, CDR2 YYEEEE. Trimming at V came to 4 bases and at J to 2 bases, leaving 19 bases not matched to a gene. This CDR3 contains 19 residues. The CDR3 protein is CASSPLGGGQGGLNTEAFF. DNA of the CDR3: TGTGCCAGCAGCCCGCTCGGGGGAGGACAGGGTGGCCTAAACACTGAAGCTTTCTTT.

This chain uses TRBV15 with TRBJ1-1; 7 positions agree with TRBD1. The CDR3 consists of 15 residues. CDR1 is LNHNV and CDR2 is YYDKDF in the germline V gene (reference sequence). The junction had 5 bases not matched to a gene; V was cut back by 0 bases and J by 4 bases. CDR3 in amino acids: CATSREAGGGTEAFF. CDR3 nucleotides: TGTGCCACCAGCAGAGAGGCAGGGGGAGGCACTGAAGCTTTCTTT.

Only one count was recorded for this clone. This chain connects TRBV9 to TRBJ1-6; D might be TRBD1 (5 bases). The V and J ends lost 3 bases and 8 bases respectively, with 18 bases between them. This CDR3 region has 16 residues. The V gene's germline CDR1 is SGDLS and CDR2 YYNGEE. The CDR3 protein is CASSAYDRGRYSPLHF. The DNA for the CDR3 is TGTGCCAGCAGCGCTTATGACCGGGGACGTTATTCACCCCTCCACTTT.

CDR3 sequence: CSALGQKNTEAFF. The CDR3, as DNA: TGCAGCGCATTGGGACAAAAGAACACTGAAGCTTTCTTT. The V and J genes are TRBV29-1 and TRBJ1-1; D might be TRBD1 (6 bases). Germline CDR1 reads SQVTM; CDR2 reads ANQGSEA. V was pared by 7 bases and J by 1 base, with 13 bases between. The CDR3 runs 13 residues.

The V gene is TRBV12-5, the J gene TRBJ1-2; D remains unclear. Germline V gene data show CDR1 as LGHNT and CDR2 as FRNRAP. This CDR3 is 18 amino acids long. Trimming pared 0 bases from V and 0 bases from J, leaving 17 bases between. CDR3 region: CASGLVTGRQATNYGYTF. CDR3 nucleotide sequence: TGTGCTAGTGGTTTGGTAACTGGAAGGCAGGCGACTAACTATGGCTACACCTTC.

This sequence joins TRBV30 and TRBJ1-3, with D tentatively TRBD1 (5 bases). Per germline, CDR1 GTSNPN and CDR2 SVGIG (reference sequence). The CDR3 runs to 16 residues. V gave up 1 base and J gave up 2 bases, with 15 bases separating them. CDR3 protein: CAWSATFAGTGNTIYF. For the CDR3, the DNA is TGTGCCTGGAGTGCCACCTTCGCAGGGACTGGAAACACCATATATTTT.

The chain joins TRBV30 to TRBJ2-2, with TRBD1 matching 9 bases. With 4 bases clipped from V and 4 bases from J, the junction kept 7 bases outside the gene matches. Germline V gene sequence: CDR1 GTSNPN, CDR2 SVGIG (reference sequence). This CDR3 has 15 residues. The CDR3 spells CAWNSGTGFTGELFF. The CDR3 DNA reads TGTGCCTGGAATTCCGGGACAGGGTTCACCGGGGAGCTGTTTTTT.

The chain carries TRBV6-5 and TRBJ2-3, with 14 bases identical to TRBD2. Germline V gene data show CDR1 as MNHEY and CDR2 as SVGAGI. V dropped 5 bases and J dropped 13; count of bases not matched to a gene: 11. The CDR3 has 15 residues. The CDR3 coding sequence is TGTGCCAGCAGTGTGACTAGCGGGAGGGGTTTTTGGGAGTATTTT. Its translation: CASSVTSGRGFWEYF.

This chain uses TRBV2 with TRBJ2-7, with TRBD1 as a possible D gene (5 bases). CDR3 size: 11 residues. The V gene lost 7 bases and the J gene lost 3 bases, with 7 bases spanning the gap. In germline, CDR1 is SNHLY, CDR2 FYNNEI. This CDR3 reads CASTQGYEQYF. DNA of the CDR3: TGTGCCAGCACCCAGGGCTACGAGCAGTACTTC.

In this sample, this clone turned up a few times. The chain combines TRBV7-8 with TRBJ2-2, with a possible D match to TRBD1 (5 bases). Trimming left V 2 bases short and J 6 bases short, with 7 bases between. Germline lookup yields CDR1 SGHVS and CDR2 FQNEAQ. The CDR3 covers 13 residues. CDR3 DNA: TGTGCCAGCAGCTTATTAGGGGCCGGGGAGCTGTTTTTT. Translated: CASSLLGAGELFF.

This clone was seen only once. The gene calls are TRBV11-3 and TRBJ2-1; 10 bases are a match to TRBD2. There are 15 residues in the CDR3. Germline loops: CDR1 SGHNT, CDR2 YENEEA. V shed 4 bases, J shed 5 bases, and the junction held 5 bases outside the gene matches. The CDR3 region is CASSSRTSGDNEQFF. Written as DNA, the CDR3 is TGTGCCAGCAGCTCTAGGACTAGCGGTGACAATGAGCAGTTCTTC.

The V and J genes are TRBV6-1 and TRBJ1-2; the D gene is possibly TRBD1 (5 bases). The CDR3 has 15 residues. V shed 2 bases and J shed 2 bases, with 12 bases lying between them. Germline V lookup: CDR1 MNHNS, CDR2 SASEGT. This chain's CDR3 is CASSEFGDRNYGYTF. In DNA form, the CDR3 reads TGTGCCAGCAGTGAATTTGGGGACCGAAACTATGGCTACACCTTC.

This chain joins TRBV4-1 and TRBJ2-7; possible D gene TRBD2, 6 bases. CDR1 MGHRA and CDR2 YSYEKL come from the germline V gene. The CDR3 has 14 amino acids. The V end lost 4 bases, the J end lost 1 base, and 11 bases lay between the germline ends. The CDR3, as DNA: TGCGCCAGCAGCCCGGGACTTCGTTCCTACGAGCAGTACTTC. It is translated as CASSPGLRSYEQYF.

The sample holds one count of this clone. This rearrangement joins TRBV11-2 to TRBJ2-3; TRBD2 agrees at 11 bases. Germline CDR1 reads SGHAT; CDR2 reads FQNNGV. V was pared by 5 bases and J by 6 bases, with 16 bases of the junction left unmatched. This CDR3 comprises 18 residues. The CDR3 spells CASSPLPTSGSPEDTQYF. CDR3 in DNA: TGTGCCAGCAGCCCTCTCCCTACTAGCGGGAGCCCGGAGGATACGCAGTATTTT.

This chain connects TRBV4-2 to TRBJ2-1; possible D gene TRBD2, 5 bases. Looked up from germline, CDR1 is LGHNA and CDR2 is YNFKEQ. V lost 4 bases and J 8 bases, leaving 9 bases between the germline ends. The length of the CDR3 is 12 residues. CDR3 DNA: TGTGCCAGCAGCCTGACCGGGGATGAGCAGTTCTTC. Translation gives CASSLTGDEQFF.

The V and J genes are TRBV7-2 and TRBJ1-1, with D possibly TRBD1 on 6 matching bases. The CDR3 runs to 13 residues. Germline V gives CDR1 SGHTA, CDR2 FQGNSA. V dropped 2 bases and J dropped 10 bases, with 14 bases sitting between them. CDR3 protein: CASSLRGGVGAFF. The CDR3 DNA sequence: TGTGCCAGCAGCTTAAGGGGGGGAGTAGGAGCTTTCTTT.

This chain links TRBV19 with TRBJ2-1, with TRBD1 identical over 11 bases. CDR3 length: 13 residues. V shed 6 bases and J 6 bases; nucleotides not matched to a gene: 1. CDR1 is LNHDA and CDR2 is SQIVND in the germline V gene (reference sequence). The CDR3 sequence is CASRDRGRNEQFF. In DNA form, the CDR3 reads TGTGCCAGTAGGGACAGGGGGCGCAATGAGCAGTTCTTC.

V and J are TRBV5-6 and TRBJ2-3; tentatively, D is TRBD1 (6 bases). Germline V CDR1 and CDR2: SGHDT, YYEEEE. Trimming took off 0 bases at V and 2 bases at J, with 13 bases between the two ends. CDR3 length equals 16 residues. CDR3 sequence: CASSLGTESNTDTQYF. The CDR3 nucleotides are TGTGCCAGCAGCTTGGGGACAGAAAGTAACACAGATACGCAGTATTTT.

The chain employs TRBV27 and TRBJ2-2, with 7 bases identical to TRBD2. V trimming: 0 bases; J trimming: 0 bases; junction bases outside the gene matches: 4. Germline-derived CDR1 and CDR2 are MNHEY and SMNVEV (reference sequence). This CDR3 is built from 17 residues. In nucleotides, the CDR3 is TGTGCCAGCAGTTTATCTCCCGCGGGGGCGAACACCGGGGAGCTGTTTTTT. Its translation is CASSLSPAGANTGELFF.